Here is one TCR beta chain with its context. Participant ages covered roughly 18 to 89 years across 24 US areas. Measured with immunoSEQ multiplex PCR; TCRdb has only the in-frame clones, and not every one. The data show about 220,000 clones, 88% seen once. This CDR3 contains 16 residues. Germline CDR1 SGHTA, CDR2 FQGNSA. J was trimmed by 2 bases and V by 1 base; bases with no gene match: 6. These data originate in a study of blood T cell repertoires in COVID-19. The sequence was collected from a young woman who had recovered from COVID-19. This sequence joins TRBV7-2 and TRBJ2-7; 9 bases match TRBD2. The sequenced sample consisted of PBMCs or T cells enriched from blood (not recorded which). For the CDR3, the DNA is TGTGCCAGCAGCTTAGTGGGTGGCGGGGGGGCCTACGAGCAGTACTTC. The encoded protein is CASSLVGGGGAYEQYF.